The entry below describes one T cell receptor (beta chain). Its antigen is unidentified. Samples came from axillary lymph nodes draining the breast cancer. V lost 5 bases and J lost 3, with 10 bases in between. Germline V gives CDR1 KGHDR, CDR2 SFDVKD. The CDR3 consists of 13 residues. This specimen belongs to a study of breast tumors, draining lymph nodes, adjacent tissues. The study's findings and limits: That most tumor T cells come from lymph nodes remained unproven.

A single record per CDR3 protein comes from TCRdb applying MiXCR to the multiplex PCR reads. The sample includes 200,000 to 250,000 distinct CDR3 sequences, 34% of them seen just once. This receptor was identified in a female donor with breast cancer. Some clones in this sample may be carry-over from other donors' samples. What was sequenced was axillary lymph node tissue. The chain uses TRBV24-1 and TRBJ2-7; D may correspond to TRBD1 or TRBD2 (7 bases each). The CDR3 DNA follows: TGTGCCACCAGTGCAGGGGGGGACTACGAGCAGTACTTC. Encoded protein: CATSAGGDYEQYF.